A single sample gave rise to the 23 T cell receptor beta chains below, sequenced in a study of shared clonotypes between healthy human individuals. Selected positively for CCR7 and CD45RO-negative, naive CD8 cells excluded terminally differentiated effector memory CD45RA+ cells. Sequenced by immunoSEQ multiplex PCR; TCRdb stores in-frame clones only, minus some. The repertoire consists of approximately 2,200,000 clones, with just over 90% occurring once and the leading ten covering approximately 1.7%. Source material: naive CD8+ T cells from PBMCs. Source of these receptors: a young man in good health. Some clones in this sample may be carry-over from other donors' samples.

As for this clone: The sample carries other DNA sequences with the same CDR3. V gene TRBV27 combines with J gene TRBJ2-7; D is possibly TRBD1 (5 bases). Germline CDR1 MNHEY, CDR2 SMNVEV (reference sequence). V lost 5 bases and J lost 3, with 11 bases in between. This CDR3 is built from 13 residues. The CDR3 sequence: CASSPPDSYEQYF. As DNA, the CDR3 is TGTGCCAGCAGTCCCCCCGACAGCTACGAGCAGTACTTC.

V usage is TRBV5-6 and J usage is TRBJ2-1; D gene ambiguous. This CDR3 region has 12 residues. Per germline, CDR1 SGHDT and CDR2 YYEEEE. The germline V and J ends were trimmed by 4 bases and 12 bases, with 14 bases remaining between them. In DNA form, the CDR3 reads TGTGCCAGCAGCCTGGGGTCTACCGGGCAGTTCTTC. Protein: CASSLGSTGQFF.

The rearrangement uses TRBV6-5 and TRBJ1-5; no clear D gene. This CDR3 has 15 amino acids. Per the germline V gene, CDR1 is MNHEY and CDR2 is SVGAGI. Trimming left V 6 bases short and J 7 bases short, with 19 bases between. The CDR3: CASSPGLGIQQPQHF. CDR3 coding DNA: TGTGCCAGCAGCCCCGGGTTGGGAATTCAACAGCCCCAGCATTTT.

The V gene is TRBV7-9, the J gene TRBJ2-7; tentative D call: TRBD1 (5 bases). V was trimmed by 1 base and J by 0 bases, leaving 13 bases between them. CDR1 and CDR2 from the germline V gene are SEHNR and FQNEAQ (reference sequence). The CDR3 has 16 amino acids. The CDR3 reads CASSLDLDSSSYEQYF. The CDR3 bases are TGTGCCAGCAGCTTAGACCTAGACAGTAGCTCCTACGAGCAGTACTTC.

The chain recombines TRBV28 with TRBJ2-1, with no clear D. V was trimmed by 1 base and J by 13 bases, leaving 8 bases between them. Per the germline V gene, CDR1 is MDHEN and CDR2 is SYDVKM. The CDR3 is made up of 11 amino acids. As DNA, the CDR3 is TGTGCCAGCAGTTTATTGGGCCCCCAGTTCTTC. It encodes CASSLLGPQFF.

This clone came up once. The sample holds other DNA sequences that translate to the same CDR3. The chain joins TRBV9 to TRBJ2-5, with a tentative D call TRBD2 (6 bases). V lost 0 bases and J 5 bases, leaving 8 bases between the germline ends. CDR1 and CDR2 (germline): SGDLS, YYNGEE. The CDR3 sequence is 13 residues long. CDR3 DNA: TGTGCCAGCAGCGTAGGCGCGGGGGAGACCCAGTACTTC. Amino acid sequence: CASSVGAGETQYF.

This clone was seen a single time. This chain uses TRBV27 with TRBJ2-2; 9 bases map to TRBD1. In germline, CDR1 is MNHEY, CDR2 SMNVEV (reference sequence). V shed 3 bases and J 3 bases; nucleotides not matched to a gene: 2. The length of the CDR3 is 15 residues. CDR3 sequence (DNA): TGTGCCAGCAGTTTTGGGACAGGGTACACCGGGGAGCTGTTTTTT. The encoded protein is CASSFGTGYTGELFF.

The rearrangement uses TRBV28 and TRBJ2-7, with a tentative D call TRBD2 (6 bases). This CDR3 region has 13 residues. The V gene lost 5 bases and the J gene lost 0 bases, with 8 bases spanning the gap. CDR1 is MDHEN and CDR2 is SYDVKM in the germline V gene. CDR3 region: CASSAGRSYEQYF. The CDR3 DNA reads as TGTGCCAGCAGTGCGGGACGCTCCTACGAGCAGTACTTC.

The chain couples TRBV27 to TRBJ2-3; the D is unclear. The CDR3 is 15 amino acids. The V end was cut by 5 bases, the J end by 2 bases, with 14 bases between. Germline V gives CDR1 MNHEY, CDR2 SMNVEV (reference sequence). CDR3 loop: CASSPLAGDTDTQYF. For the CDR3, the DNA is TGTGCCAGCAGTCCTCTCGCTGGAGACACAGATACGCAGTATTTT.

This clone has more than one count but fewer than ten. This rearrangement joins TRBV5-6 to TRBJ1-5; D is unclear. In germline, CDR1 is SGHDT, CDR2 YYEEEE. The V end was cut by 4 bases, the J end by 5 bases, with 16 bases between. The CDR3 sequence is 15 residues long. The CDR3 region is CASSLWVEVYQPQHF. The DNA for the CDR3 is TGTGCCAGCAGCCTTTGGGTGGAGGTCTATCAGCCCCAGCATTTT.

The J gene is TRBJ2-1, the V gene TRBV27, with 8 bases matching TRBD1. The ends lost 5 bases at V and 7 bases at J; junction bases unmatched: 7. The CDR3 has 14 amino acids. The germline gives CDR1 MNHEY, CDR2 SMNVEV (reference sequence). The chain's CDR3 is CASSPRGLSNEQFF. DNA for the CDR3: TGTGCCAGCAGTCCCAGGGGGCTGAGTAATGAGCAGTTCTTC.

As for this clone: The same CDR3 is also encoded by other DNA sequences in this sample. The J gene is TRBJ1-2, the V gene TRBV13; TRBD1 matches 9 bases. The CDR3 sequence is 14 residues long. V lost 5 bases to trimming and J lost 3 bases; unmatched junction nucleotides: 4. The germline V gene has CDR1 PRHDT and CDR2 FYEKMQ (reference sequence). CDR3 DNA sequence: TGTGCCAGCAGCCCGGGACAGGGTGACTATGGCTACACCTTC. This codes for CASSPGQGDYGYTF.

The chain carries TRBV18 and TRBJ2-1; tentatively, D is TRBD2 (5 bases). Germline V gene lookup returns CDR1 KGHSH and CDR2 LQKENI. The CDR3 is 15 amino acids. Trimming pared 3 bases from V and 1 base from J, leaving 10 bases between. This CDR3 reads CASSPEEGSYNEQFF. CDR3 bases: TGTGCCAGCTCACCCGAAGAGGGATCCTACAATGAGCAGTTCTTC.

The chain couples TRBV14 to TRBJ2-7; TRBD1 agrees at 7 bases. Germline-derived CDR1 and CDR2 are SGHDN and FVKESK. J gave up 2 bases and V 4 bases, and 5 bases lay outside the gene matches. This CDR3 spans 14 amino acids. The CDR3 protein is CASSLPGQPYEQYF. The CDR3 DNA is TGTGCCAGCAGCCTCCCGGGACAGCCCTACGAGCAGTACTTC.

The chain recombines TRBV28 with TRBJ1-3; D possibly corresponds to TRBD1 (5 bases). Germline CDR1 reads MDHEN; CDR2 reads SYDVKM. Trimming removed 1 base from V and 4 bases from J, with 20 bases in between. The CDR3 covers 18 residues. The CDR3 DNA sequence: TGTGCCAGCAGTTTATCGGGGCTTATGACTGGGGACGGAAACACCATATATTTT. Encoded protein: CASSLSGLMTGDGNTIYF.

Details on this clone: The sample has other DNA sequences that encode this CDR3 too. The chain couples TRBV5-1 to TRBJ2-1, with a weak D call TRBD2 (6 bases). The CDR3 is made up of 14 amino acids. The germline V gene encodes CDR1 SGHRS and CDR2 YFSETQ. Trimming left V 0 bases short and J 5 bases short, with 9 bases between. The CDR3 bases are TGCGCCAGCAGCTTGGGTCCGGGGGACAATGAGCAGTTCTTC. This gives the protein CASSLGPGDNEQFF.

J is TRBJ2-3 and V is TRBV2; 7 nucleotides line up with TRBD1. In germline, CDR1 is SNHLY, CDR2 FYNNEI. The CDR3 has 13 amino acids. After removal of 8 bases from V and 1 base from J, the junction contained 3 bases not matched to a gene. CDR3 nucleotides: TGTGCCAGCGACAGGGACCGCACAGATACGCAGTATTTT. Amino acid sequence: CASDRDRTDTQYF.

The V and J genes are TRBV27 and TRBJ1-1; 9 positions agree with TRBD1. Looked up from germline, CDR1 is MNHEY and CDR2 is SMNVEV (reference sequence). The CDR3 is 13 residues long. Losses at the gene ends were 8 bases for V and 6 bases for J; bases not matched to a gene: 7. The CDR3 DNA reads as TGTGCCAGCCGAACAGGGGGCGCGTCTGAAGCTTTCTTT. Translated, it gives CASRTGGASEAFF.

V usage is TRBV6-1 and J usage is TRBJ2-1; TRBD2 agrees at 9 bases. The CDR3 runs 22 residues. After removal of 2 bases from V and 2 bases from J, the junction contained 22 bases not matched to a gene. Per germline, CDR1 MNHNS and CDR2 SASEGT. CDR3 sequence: CASSEYIKFGASGTSPYNEQFF. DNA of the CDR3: TGTGCCAGCAGTGAATATATCAAGTTCGGGGCTAGCGGGACTTCGCCCTACAATGAGCAGTTCTTC.

For the CDR3, the DNA is TGTGCCAGCAGCCCCGGCACTAGGACCGAGCAGTACTTC. This codes for CASSPGTRTEQYF. The rearrangement uses TRBV11-2 and TRBJ2-7; D is possibly TRBD2 (5 bases). Looked up from germline, CDR1 is SGHAT and CDR2 is FQNNGV. The CDR3 loop spans 13 amino acids. Trimming shortened V by 5 bases and J by 6 bases, and 14 bases separated the two germline ends.

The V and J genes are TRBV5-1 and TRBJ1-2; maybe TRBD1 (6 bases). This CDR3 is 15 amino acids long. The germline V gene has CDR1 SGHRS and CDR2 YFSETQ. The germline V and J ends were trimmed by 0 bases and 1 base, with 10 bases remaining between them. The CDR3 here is CASSLGTAYNYGYTF. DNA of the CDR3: TGCGCCAGCAGCTTGGGGACAGCCTATAACTATGGCTACACCTTC.

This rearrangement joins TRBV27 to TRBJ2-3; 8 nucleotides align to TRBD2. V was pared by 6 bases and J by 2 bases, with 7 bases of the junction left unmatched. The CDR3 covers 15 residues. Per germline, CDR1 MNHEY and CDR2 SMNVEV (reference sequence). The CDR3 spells CASSGGDGHTDTQYF. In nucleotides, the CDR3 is TGTGCCAGCAGCGGGGGGGACGGTCACACAGATACGCAGTATTTT.

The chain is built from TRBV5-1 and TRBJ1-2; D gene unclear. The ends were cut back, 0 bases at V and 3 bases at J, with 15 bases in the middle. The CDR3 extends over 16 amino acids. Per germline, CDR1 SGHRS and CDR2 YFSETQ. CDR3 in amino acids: CASSLVRSGLYYGYTF. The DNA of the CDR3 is TGCGCCAGCAGCTTGGTACGGTCCGGGTTGTACTATGGCTACACCTTC. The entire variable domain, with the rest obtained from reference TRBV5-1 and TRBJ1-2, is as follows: KAGVTQTPRYLIKTRGQQVTLSCSPISGHRSVSWYQQTPGQGLQFLFEYFSETQRNKGNFPGRFSGRQFSNSRSEMNVSTLELGDSALYLCASSLVRSGLYYGYTFGSGTRLTVV.